The 10 T cell receptor beta chains reported below all come from one sample, sequenced in a study of memory CD4+ T cells and cytomegalovirus serostatus. Sequenced by immunoSEQ multiplex PCR; TCRdb stores in-frame clones only, minus some. The table lists 45,000 to 65,000 clones, around 82% of them singletons. Single viable CD3+CD4+CD8-CD45RO+ cells were sorted as the memory CD4+ T cells. The sequencing input was memory CD4+ T cells from blood. The receptors here all came from an adult in good health and CMV-seropositive.

V is TRBV6-1 and J is TRBJ2-3; D might be TRBD1 (5 bases). Trimming took 5 bases from V and 6 from J, leaving 15 bases between them. The germline V gene has CDR1 MNHNS and CDR2 SASEGT. The CDR3 sequence is 14 residues long. The CDR3: CASSLGAKMDTQYF. In DNA form, the CDR3 reads TGTGCCAGCAGTCTAGGGGCCAAGATGGATACGCAGTATTTT.

The chain combines TRBV19 with TRBJ1-5, with a tentative D call TRBD1 (5 bases). Germline CDR1 and CDR2: LNHDA and SQIVND (reference sequence). The CDR3 runs to 13 residues. V was trimmed by 5 bases and J by 3 bases, leaving 8 bases between them. In nucleotides, the CDR3 is TGTGCCAGTAGTCCGACAGCCAATCAGCCCCAGCATTTT. Residues: CASSPTANQPQHF.

This chain uses TRBV6-5 with TRBJ1-6; 10 nucleotides agree with TRBD1. Losses at the gene ends were 4 bases for V and 8 bases for J; bases not matched to a gene: 5. Germline values: CDR1 MNHEY, CDR2 SVGAGI. The CDR3 consists of 15 residues. CDR3 residues: CASSSLGQGDSPLHF. The CDR3 DNA reads as TGTGCCAGCAGTTCCCTAGGACAGGGGGATTCACCCCTCCACTTT.

The gene calls are TRBV28 and TRBJ1-5; D might be TRBD1 (6 bases). This CDR3 spans 17 amino acids. Trimming removed 3 bases at V and 3 bases at J, with 18 bases between. In germline, CDR1 is MDHEN, CDR2 SYDVKM. CDR3 sequence reads: CASSFSLTGALNQPQHF. The CDR3 coding sequence is TGTGCCAGCAGTTTCTCGCTAACGGGGGCCCTCAATCAGCCCCAGCATTTT.

V is TRBV6-1 and J is TRBJ2-7, with 7 bases lining up with TRBD2. Germline assignment: CDR1 MNHNS and CDR2 SASEGT. Losses at the gene ends were 4 bases for V and 4 bases for J; bases not matched to a gene: 10. The CDR3 covers 15 residues. The CDR3 bases are TGTGCCAGCAGTGTTCAGGGAGCGGGGCCTTACGAGCAGTACTTC. It translates to CASSVQGAGPYEQYF.

The gene calls are TRBV5-6 and TRBJ1-5; a possible D gene is TRBD1 (5 bases). V gave up 4 bases and J gave up 9 bases, with 11 bases separating them. CDR3 length: 12 residues. CDR1 SGHDT and CDR2 YYEEEE come from the germline V gene. The CDR3 sequence: CASSRQGLPQHF. In nucleotides, the CDR3 is TGTGCCAGCAGCCGGCAGGGCTTGCCCCAGCATTTT.

The chain joins TRBV5-1 to TRBJ2-7; D perhaps matches TRBD2 (6 bases). CDR3 size: 15 residues. Trimming pared 0 bases from V and 4 bases from J, leaving 14 bases between. Germline lookup yields CDR1 SGHRS and CDR2 YFSETQ. The CDR3 nucleotides read TGCGCCAGCAGCTTGGGGACTACTGGAAGGTACGAGCAGTACTTC. It translates to CASSLGTTGRYEQYF.

V is TRBV7-2 and J is TRBJ2-7; no reliable D call. V lost 2 bases and J lost 1, with 9 bases in between. Per germline, CDR1 SGHTA and CDR2 FQGNSA. The CDR3 is 14 amino acids. The CDR3 coding sequence is TGTGCCAGCAGCTTATACGGCAGTTCCTACGAGCAGTACTTC. Translation: CASSLYGSSYEQYF.

The chain carries TRBV7-2 and TRBJ1-3; possibly TRBD1 for D (6 bases). This CDR3 comprises 16 residues. Germline V gives CDR1 SGHTA, CDR2 FQGNSA. Trimming cost V 5 bases and J 8 bases, with 22 bases left between them. CDR3 sequence: CASSPNVRGRQDTIYF. CDR3 sequence (DNA): TGTGCCAGCAGCCCAAACGTCAGGGGCAGGCAGGACACCATATATTTT.

V is TRBV12-5 and J is TRBJ2-2; D tentatively fits TRBD1 or TRBD2 (7 bases each). CDR1 LGHNT and CDR2 FRNRAP come from the germline V gene. The CDR3 runs 15 residues. Trimming cost V 8 bases and J 2 bases, with 15 bases left between them. As DNA, the CDR3 is TGTGCTAGTCAGGGGGGGACAGTAAACACCGGGGAGCTGTTTTTT. The encoded protein is CASQGGTVNTGELFF.